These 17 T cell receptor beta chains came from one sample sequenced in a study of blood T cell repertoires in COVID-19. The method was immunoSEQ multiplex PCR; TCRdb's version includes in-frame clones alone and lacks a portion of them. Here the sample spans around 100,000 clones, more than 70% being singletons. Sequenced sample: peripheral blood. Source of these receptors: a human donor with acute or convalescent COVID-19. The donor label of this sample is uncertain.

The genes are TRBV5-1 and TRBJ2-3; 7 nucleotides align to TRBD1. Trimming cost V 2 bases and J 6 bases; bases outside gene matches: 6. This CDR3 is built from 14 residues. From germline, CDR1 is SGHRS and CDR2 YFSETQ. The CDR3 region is CASSLQGFGDTQYF. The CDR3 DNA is TGCGCCAGCAGCTTACAGGGGTTTGGTGATACGCAGTATTTT.

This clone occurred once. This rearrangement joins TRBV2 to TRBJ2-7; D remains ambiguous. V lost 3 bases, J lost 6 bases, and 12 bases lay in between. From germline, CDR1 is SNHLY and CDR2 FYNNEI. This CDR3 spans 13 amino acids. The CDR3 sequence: CASSDGLRSEQYF. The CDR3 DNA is TGTGCCAGCAGTGATGGCCTCCGCTCCGAGCAGTACTTC. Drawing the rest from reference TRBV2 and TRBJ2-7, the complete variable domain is EPEVTQTPSHQVTQMGQEVILRCVPISNHLYFYWYRQILGQKVEFLVSFYNNEISEKSEIFDDQFSVERPDGSNFTLKIRSTKLEDSAMYFCASSDGLRSEQYFGPGTRLTVT.

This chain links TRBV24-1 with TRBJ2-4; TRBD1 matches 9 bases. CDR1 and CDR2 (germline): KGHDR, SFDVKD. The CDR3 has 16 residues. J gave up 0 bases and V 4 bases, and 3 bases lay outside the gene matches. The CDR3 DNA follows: TGTGCCACCAGTGACCCACAGGGGGCAGCCAAAAACATTCAGTACTTC. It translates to CATSDPQGAAKNIQYF.

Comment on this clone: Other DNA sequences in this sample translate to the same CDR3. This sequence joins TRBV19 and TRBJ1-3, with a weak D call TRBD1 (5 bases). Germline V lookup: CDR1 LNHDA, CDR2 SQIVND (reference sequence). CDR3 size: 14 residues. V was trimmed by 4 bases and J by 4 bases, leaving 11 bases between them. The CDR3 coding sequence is TGTGCCAGTAGTACAGGGTATTCCGGAAACACCATATATTTT. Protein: CASSTGYSGNTIYF. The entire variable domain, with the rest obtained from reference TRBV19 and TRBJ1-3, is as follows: DGGITQSPKYLFRKEGQNVTLSCEQNLNHDAMYWYRQDPGQGLRLIYYSQIVNDFQKGDIAEGYSVSREKKESFPLTVTSAQKNPTAFYLCASSTGYSGNTIYFGEGSWLTVV.

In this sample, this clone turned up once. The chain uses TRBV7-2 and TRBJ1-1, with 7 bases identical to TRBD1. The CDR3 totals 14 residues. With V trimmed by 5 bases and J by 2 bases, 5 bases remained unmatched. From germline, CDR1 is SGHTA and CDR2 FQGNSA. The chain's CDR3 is CASSIQGDNTEAFF. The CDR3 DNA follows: TGTGCCAGCAGCATCCAGGGGGACAACACTGAAGCTTTCTTT.

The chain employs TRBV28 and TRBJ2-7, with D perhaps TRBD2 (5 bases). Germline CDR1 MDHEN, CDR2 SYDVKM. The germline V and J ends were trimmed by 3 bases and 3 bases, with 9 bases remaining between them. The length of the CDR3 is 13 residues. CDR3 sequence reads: CASSLYGDYEQYF. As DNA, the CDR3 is TGTGCCAGCAGTTTGTACGGGGACTACGAGCAGTACTTC.

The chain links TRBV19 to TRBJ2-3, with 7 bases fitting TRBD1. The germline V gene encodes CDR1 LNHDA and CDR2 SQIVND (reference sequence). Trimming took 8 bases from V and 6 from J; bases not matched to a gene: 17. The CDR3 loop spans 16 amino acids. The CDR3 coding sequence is TGTGCCAGTGCGATTAAGGGGGCGCGTGATAGGGATACGCAGTATTTT. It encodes CASAIKGARDRDTQYF.

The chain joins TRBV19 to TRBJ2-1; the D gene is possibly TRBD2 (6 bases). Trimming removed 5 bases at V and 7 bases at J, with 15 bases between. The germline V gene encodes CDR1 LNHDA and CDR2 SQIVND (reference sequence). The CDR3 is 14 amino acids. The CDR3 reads CASSDGGRANEQFF. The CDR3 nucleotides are TGTGCCAGTAGTGACGGGGGACGGGCGAATGAGCAGTTCTTC.

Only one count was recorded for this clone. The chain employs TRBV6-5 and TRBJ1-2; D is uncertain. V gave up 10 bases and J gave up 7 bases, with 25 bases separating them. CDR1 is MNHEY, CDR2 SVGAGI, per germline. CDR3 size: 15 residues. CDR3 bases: TGTGCCACCAAAATCGGACTCTCAGGTGCCACTGGCTACACCTTC. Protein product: CATKIGLSGATGYTF.

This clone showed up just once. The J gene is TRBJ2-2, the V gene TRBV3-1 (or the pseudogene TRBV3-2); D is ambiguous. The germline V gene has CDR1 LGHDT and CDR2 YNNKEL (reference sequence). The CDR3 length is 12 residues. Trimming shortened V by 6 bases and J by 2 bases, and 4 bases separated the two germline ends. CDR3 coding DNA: TGTGCCAGCAGTCTTAACACCGGGGAGCTGTTTTTT. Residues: CASSLNTGELFF.

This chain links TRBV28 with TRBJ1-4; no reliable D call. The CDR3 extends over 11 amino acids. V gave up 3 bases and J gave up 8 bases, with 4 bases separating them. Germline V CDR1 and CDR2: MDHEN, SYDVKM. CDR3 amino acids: CASSFAEKLFF. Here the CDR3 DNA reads TGTGCCAGCAGTTTCGCGGAAAAACTGTTTTTT.

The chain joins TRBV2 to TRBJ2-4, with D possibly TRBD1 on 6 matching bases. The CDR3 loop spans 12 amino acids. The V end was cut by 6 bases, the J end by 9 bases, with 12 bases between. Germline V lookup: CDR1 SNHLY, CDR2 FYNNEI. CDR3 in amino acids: CASSVTGTIQYF. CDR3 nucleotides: TGTGCCAGCAGCGTGACAGGAACCATTCAGTACTTC.

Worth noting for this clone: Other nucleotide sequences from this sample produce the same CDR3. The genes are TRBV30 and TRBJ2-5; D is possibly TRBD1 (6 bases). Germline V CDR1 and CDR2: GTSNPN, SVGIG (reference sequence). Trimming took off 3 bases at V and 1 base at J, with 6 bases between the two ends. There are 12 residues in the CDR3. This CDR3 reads CAWSRGQETQYF. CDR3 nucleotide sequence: TGTGCCTGGAGCAGGGGCCAAGAGACCCAGTACTTC.

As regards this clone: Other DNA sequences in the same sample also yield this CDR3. The CDR3 spells CASSTTGGRNTGELFF. CDR3 nucleotides: TGTGCCAGTAGTACCACAGGGGGCCGGAACACCGGGGAGCTGTTTTTT. The chain recombines TRBV19 with TRBJ2-2, with 9 nucleotides matching TRBD1. Germline assignment: CDR1 LNHDA and CDR2 SQIVND (reference sequence). After removal of 4 bases from V and 1 base from J, the junction contained 4 bases not matched to a gene. The CDR3 loop spans 16 amino acids. Full variable domain (outside the CDR3, taken from reference TRBV19 and TRBJ2-2): DGGITQSPKYLFRKEGQNVTLSCEQNLNHDAMYWYRQDPGQGLRLIYYSQIVNDFQKGDIAEGYSVSREKKESFPLTVTSAQKNPTAFYLCASSTTGGRNTGELFFGEGSRLTVL.

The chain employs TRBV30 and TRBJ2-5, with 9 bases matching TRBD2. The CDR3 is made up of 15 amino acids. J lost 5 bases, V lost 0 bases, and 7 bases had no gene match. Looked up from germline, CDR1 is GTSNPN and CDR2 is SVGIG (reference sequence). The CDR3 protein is CAWSVSGGRWETQYF. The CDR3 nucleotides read TGTGCCTGGAGTGTCAGCGGGGGGAGATGGGAGACCCAGTACTTC.

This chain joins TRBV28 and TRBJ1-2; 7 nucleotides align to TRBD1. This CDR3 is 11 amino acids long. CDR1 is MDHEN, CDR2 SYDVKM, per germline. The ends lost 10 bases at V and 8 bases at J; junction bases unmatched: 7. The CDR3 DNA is TGTGCCACTCCAGGGGGGCACGGCTACACCTTC. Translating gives CATPGGHGYTF.

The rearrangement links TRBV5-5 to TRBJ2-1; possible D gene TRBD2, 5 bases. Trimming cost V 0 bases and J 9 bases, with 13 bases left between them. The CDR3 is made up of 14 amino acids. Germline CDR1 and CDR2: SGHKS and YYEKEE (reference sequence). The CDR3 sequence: CASSLDPGWGEQFF. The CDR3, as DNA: TGTGCCAGCAGCTTGGACCCGGGGTGGGGTGAGCAGTTCTTC.